A single sample is the source of the 24 T cell receptor beta chains below, sequenced in a study of control samples from healthy donors and cancer patients. Method: immunoSEQ multiplex PCR; TCRdb's copy keeps in-frame clones and lacks some. The sample lists about 160,000 clones, approximately 96% occurring once. Sequenced: blood. Receptors originate from a woman between 40 and 55 years old in good health.

The count of this clone is one. This chain uses TRBV6-5 with TRBJ2-3; D may match TRBD1 or TRBD2 (5 bases each). Germline V gives CDR1 MNHEY, CDR2 SVGAGI. The CDR3 spans 16 residues. V was cut by 2 bases and J by 1 base, with 13 bases left in between. CDR3 coding DNA: TGTGCCAGCAGTTACGGCCGGGGCAGGGGCACAGATACGCAGTATTTT. Its protein is CASSYGRGRGTDTQYF.

The genes are TRBV19 and TRBJ2-6; a possible D gene is TRBD2 (6 bases). The CDR3 has 19 residues. Germline V lookup: CDR1 LNHDA, CDR2 SQIVND (reference sequence). Trimming removed 3 bases from V and 1 base from J, with 19 bases in between. The CDR3 sequence: CASSMVGGSLRSGANVLTF. CDR3 sequence (DNA): TGTGCCAGTAGTATGGTTGGAGGGAGTCTCCGGTCTGGGGCCAACGTCCTGACTTTC.

The chain is built from TRBV11-2 and TRBJ2-1; D unresolved. V lost 6 bases to trimming and J lost 1 base, with 7 bases between them. CDR1 SGHAT and CDR2 FQNNGV come from the germline V gene. The length of the CDR3 is 13 residues. CDR3 bases: TGTGCCAGCAGGTTGCCGTCCTACAATGAGCAGTTCTTC. Translation: CASRLPSYNEQFF.

This clone was picked up one time. The rearrangement uses TRBV11-2 and TRBJ2-3; TRBD2 matches at 9 bases. V lost 0 bases to trimming and J lost 2 bases; unmatched junction nucleotides: 6. The CDR3 is 17 residues long. Germline CDR1 reads SGHAT; CDR2 reads FQNNGV. In DNA form, the CDR3 reads TGTGCCAGCAGCTTAGATCCTCGCGGGAGGGCCACAGATACGCAGTATTTT. Protein: CASSLDPRGRATDTQYF.

The rearrangement uses TRBV9 and TRBJ2-6; TRBD2 might be the D (5 bases). Per the germline V gene, CDR1 is SGDLS and CDR2 is YYNGEE. V dropped 0 bases and J dropped 4 bases, with 14 bases sitting between them. The CDR3 has 17 residues. Here the CDR3 reads CASSVDRGRSGANVLTF. Here the CDR3 DNA reads TGTGCCAGCAGCGTAGATCGTGGGAGATCGGGGGCCAACGTCCTGACTTTC.

V usage is TRBV6-5 and J usage is TRBJ1-1; no reliable D call. Germline CDR1 reads MNHEY; CDR2 reads SVGAGI. This CDR3 has 14 amino acids. Trimming shortened V by 5 bases and J by 1 base, and 11 bases separated the two germline ends. The chain's CDR3 is CASSHPIGNTEAFF. The CDR3 DNA sequence: TGTGCCAGCAGTCATCCTATAGGGAACACTGAAGCTTTCTTT.

This clone was counted once. The V gene is TRBV6-5, the J gene TRBJ1-6; tentative D call: TRBD1 (5 bases). Per germline, CDR1 MNHEY and CDR2 SVGAGI. This CDR3 has 13 amino acids. V was shortened by 4 bases and J by 6 bases, with 7 bases between the two germline ends. CDR3 sequence reads: CASSWGPNSPLHF. As DNA, the CDR3 is TGTGCCAGCAGTTGGGGACCTAATTCACCCCTCCACTTT.

In DNA form, the CDR3 reads TGTGCCAGTAGTCTCCAACTAGCGGGAGGGACAGATACGCAGTATTTT. The encoded protein is CASSLQLAGGTDTQYF. The rearrangement joins TRBV19 to TRBJ2-3; 13 nucleotides align to TRBD2. Unmatched junction bases numbered 5, after V lost 5 bases and J lost 3 bases. Germline loops: CDR1 LNHDA, CDR2 SQIVND (reference sequence). The CDR3 consists of 16 residues.

The V and J genes are TRBV6-1 and TRBJ1-3; D not resolved. V dropped 2 bases and J dropped 6 bases, with 11 bases sitting between them. Germline V CDR1 and CDR2: MNHNS, SASEGT. The CDR3 length is 14 residues. CDR3 in DNA: TGTGCCAGCAGTGAATTTATAGAGCAAAACACCATATATTTT. It is translated as CASSEFIEQNTIYF.

This chain joins TRBV5-5 and TRBJ2-5; D not resolved. Germline-derived CDR1 and CDR2 are SGHKS and YYEKEE (reference sequence). The CDR3 covers 13 residues. Between the trimmed V and J ends, which lost 4 bases and 9 bases, there was a span of 16 bases. The CDR3 DNA is TGTGCCAGCAGCCCGCCCTACGGGTTCGCCCAGTACTTC. Protein product: CASSPPYGFAQYF.

J is TRBJ2-5 and V is TRBV2; 7 nucleotides match TRBD2. The CDR3 loop spans 14 amino acids. Germline assignment: CDR1 SNHLY and CDR2 FYNNEI. J lost 4 bases, V lost 4 bases, and 6 bases had no gene match. The CDR3 region is CASSVGGSGETQYF. Written as DNA, the CDR3 is TGTGCCAGCAGTGTGGGAGGGAGCGGAGAGACCCAGTACTTC.

The chain combines TRBV11-3 with TRBJ2-6, with D unresolved. Trimming shortened V by 5 bases and J by 0 bases, and 8 bases separated the two germline ends. The CDR3 covers 15 residues. Germline values: CDR1 SGHNT, CDR2 YENEEA. CDR3 sequence reads: CASSPQSSGANVLTF. CDR3 DNA: TGTGCCAGCAGCCCTCAAAGCTCTGGGGCCAACGTCCTGACTTTC.

The chain links TRBV6-5 to TRBJ1-1; D is unclear. CDR3 length: 14 amino acids. Trimming removed 0 bases from V and 1 base from J, with 6 bases in between. Germline assignment: CDR1 MNHEY and CDR2 SVGAGI. CDR3 region: CASSYSRRNTEAFF. The CDR3, as DNA: TGTGCCAGCAGTTACTCCCGGAGGAACACTGAAGCTTTCTTT.

J is TRBJ1-6 and V is TRBV6-6; weak D call: TRBD1 (5 bases). CDR3 length: 15 residues. Germline values: CDR1 MNHNY, CDR2 SVGAGI (reference sequence). With 0 bases removed from V and 6 bases from J, the gap between germline ends came to 9 bases. CDR3 amino acids: CASSYSGGSNSPLHF. The CDR3 region has the DNA TGTGCCAGCAGTTACTCCGGGGGGAGTAATTCACCCCTCCACTTT.

The V and J genes are TRBV5-5 and TRBJ2-7; 7 positions match TRBD1. V lost 1 base and J lost 1; bases outside the gene matches: 5. Germline CDR1 SGHKS, CDR2 YYEKEE (reference sequence). The CDR3 covers 15 residues. The CDR3 loop reads CASSLRQGVSYEQYF. The DNA for the CDR3 is TGTGCCAGCAGCTTGCGGCAGGGGGTGTCCTACGAGCAGTACTTC.

This clone has more than one count but fewer than ten. CDR3 DNA sequence: TGTGCCTGGAGAGCCCCGGACAGTAGCAATCAGCCCCAGCATTTT. It codes for CAWRAPDSSNQPQHF. The chain couples TRBV30 to TRBJ1-5; D may be TRBD1 (6 bases). This CDR3 region has 15 residues. The germline V gene has CDR1 GTSNPN and CDR2 SVGIG (reference sequence). Deletions cut 3 bases from V and 0 bases from J, with 12 bases between.

The V call is TRBV4-2, the J call TRBJ2-1; D gene ambiguous. The germline V and J ends were trimmed by 1 base and 0 bases, with 7 bases remaining between them. This CDR3 spans 15 amino acids. The germline V gene has CDR1 LGHNA and CDR2 YNFKEQ. Here the CDR3 reads CASSQGQNSYNEQFF. In DNA form, the CDR3 reads TGTGCCAGCAGCCAAGGTCAGAACTCCTACAATGAGCAGTTCTTC.

This chain links TRBV7-2 with TRBJ1-1; possible D gene TRBD1, 5 bases. Germline assignment: CDR1 SGHTA and CDR2 FQGNSA. The CDR3 loop spans 17 amino acids. The germline V and J ends were trimmed by 1 base and 0 bases, with 15 bases remaining between them. This CDR3 is CASSLVLTESMNTEAFF. CDR3 nucleotides: TGTGCCAGCAGCTTAGTCTTGACAGAGAGCATGAACACTGAAGCTTTCTTT.

This clone occurred once. The rearrangement joins TRBV15 to TRBJ2-5; D might be TRBD1 (5 bases). Trimming removed 0 bases from V and 3 bases from J, with 11 bases in between. There are 15 residues in the CDR3. The germline V gene encodes CDR1 LNHNV and CDR2 YYDKDF (reference sequence). DNA of the CDR3: TGTGCCACCAGCAGAGATTTGACAGTAAAAGAGACCCAGTACTTC. This sequence encodes CATSRDLTVKETQYF.

The chain is built from TRBV18 and TRBJ1-1; 7 bases agree with TRBD1. The V gene end was trimmed by 6 bases and the J gene end by 5 bases; junction bases not matched to a gene: 6. The CDR3 sequence is 13 residues long. The germline V gene encodes CDR1 KGHSH and CDR2 LQKENI. The CDR3 nucleotides read TGTGCCAGCTCCCCGACAGGGTTGACTGAAGCTTTCTTT. As protein: CASSPTGLTEAFF.

The genes are TRBV5-6 and TRBJ1-4; TRBD1 agrees at 9 bases. Germline lookup yields CDR1 SGHDT and CDR2 YYEEEE. Trimming cost V 4 bases and J 5 bases; bases outside gene matches: 6. The CDR3 runs 15 residues. CDR3 residues: CASSKWTGVNEKLFF. The CDR3 nucleotides read TGTGCCAGCAGCAAATGGACAGGGGTAAATGAAAAACTGTTTTTT. Full variable domain (remainder filled in from reference TRBV5-6 and TRBJ1-4): DAGVTQSPTHLIKTRGQQVTLRCSPKSGHDTVSWYQQALGQGPQFIFQYYEEEERQRGNFPDRFSGHQFPNYSSELNVNALLLGDSALYLCASSKWTGVNEKLFFGSGTQLSVL.

This chain uses TRBV19 with TRBJ2-6; no firm D call. Germline V gene data show CDR1 as LNHDA and CDR2 as SQIVND (reference sequence). Trimming removed 0 bases from V and 2 bases from J, with 5 bases in between. This CDR3 comprises 15 residues. Here the CDR3 reads CASSIEGTGANVLTF. DNA for the CDR3: TGTGCCAGTAGTATAGAAGGGACTGGGGCCAACGTCCTGACTTTC.

The chain links TRBV19 to TRBJ1-1; 9 bases agree with TRBD1. The V gene's germline CDR1 is LNHDA and CDR2 SQIVND (reference sequence). With 6 bases clipped from V and 3 bases from J, the junction kept 5 bases outside the gene matches. There are 14 residues in the CDR3. DNA of the CDR3: TGTGCCAGTAGACGGGACAGGGAGGACACTGAAGCTTTCTTT. Amino acid sequence: CASRRDREDTEAFF. The whole variable domain, filled in from reference TRBV19 and TRBJ1-1, reads DGGITQSPKYLFRKEGQNVTLSCEQNLNHDAMYWYRQDPGQGLRLIYYSQIVNDFQKGDIAEGYSVSREKKESFPLTVTSAQKNPTAFYLCASRRDREDTEAFFGQGTRLTVV.

This chain uses TRBV7-8 with TRBJ1-3; D uncertain. The germline CDR1 and CDR2 sequences are SGHVS and FQNEAQ. The CDR3 loop spans 15 amino acids. Trimming stripped 0 bases from V and 0 bases from J, with 6 bases between. This CDR3 reads CASSLASTSGNTIYF. As DNA, the CDR3 is TGTGCCAGCAGCTTAGCATCCACCTCTGGAAACACCATATATTTT.